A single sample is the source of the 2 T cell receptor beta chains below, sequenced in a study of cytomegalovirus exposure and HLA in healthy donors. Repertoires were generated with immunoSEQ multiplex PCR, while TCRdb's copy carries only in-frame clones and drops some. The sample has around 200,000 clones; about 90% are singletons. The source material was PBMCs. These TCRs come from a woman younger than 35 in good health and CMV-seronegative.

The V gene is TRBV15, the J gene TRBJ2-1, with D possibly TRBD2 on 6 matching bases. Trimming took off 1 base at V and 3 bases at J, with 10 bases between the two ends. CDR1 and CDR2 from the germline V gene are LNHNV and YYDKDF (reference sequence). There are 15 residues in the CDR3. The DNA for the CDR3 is TGTGCCACCAGCAGAGTAGCGGAGATCTACAATGAGCAGTTCTTC. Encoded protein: CATSRVAEIYNEQFF.

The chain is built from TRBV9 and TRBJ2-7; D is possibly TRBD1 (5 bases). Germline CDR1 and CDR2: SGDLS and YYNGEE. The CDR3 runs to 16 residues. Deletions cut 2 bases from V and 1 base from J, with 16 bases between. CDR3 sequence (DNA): TGTGCCAGCAGCGTTGGGGAAGGGGCCGGGTCCTACGAGCAGTACTTC. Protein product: CASSVGEGAGSYEQYF.